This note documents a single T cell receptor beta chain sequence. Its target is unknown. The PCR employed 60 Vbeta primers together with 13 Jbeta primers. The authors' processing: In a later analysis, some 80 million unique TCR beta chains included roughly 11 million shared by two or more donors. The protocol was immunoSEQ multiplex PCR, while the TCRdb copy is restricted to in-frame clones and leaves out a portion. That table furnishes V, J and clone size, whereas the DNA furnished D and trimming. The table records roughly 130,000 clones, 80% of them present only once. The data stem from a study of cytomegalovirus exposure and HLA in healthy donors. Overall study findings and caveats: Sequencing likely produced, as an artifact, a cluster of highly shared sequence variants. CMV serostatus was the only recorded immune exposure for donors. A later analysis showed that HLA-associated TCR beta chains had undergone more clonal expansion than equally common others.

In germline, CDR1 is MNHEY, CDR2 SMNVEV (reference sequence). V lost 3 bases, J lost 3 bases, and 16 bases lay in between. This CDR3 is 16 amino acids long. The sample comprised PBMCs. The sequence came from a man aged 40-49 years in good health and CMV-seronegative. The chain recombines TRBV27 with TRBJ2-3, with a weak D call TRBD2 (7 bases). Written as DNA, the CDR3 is TGTGCCAGCAGTTTTAGTGTGGGGGGGCTAACAGATACGCAGTATTTT. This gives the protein CASSFSVGGLTDTQYF.